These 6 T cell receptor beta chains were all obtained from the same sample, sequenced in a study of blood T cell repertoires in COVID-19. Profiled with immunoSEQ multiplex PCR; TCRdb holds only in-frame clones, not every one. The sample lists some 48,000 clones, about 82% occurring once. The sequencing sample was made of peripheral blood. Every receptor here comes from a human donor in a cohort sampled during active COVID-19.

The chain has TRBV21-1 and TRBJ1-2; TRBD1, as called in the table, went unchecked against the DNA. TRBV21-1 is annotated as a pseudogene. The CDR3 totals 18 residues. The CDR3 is CASSKGDLRGQGKDGYTF. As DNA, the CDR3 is TGTGCCAGCAGCAAAGGAGACCTTCGGGGACAGGGTAAGGATGGCTACACCTTC.

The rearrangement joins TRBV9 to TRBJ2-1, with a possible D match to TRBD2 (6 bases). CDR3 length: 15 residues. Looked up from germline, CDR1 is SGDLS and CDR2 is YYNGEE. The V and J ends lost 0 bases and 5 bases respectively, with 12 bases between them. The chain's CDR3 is CASSVEAGNNNEQFF. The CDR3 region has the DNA TGTGCCAGCAGCGTAGAGGCGGGAAACAACAATGAGCAGTTCTTC.

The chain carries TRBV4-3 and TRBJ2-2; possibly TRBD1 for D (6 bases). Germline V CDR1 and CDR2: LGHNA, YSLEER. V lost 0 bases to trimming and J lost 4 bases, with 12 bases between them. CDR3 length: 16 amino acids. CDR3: CASSQDWQGSTGELFF. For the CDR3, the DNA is TGCGCCAGCAGCCAAGATTGGCAGGGGAGCACCGGGGAGCTGTTTTTT.

The chain's CDR3 is CSAYQGASGYTF. CDR3 nucleotide sequence: TGCAGCGCCTATCAGGGGGCTTCTGGCTACACCTTC. The chain recombines TRBV29-1 with TRBJ1-2; 8 nucleotides align to TRBD1. The junction had 8 bases not matched to a gene; V was cut back by 7 bases and J by 7 bases. Germline V gene data show CDR1 as SQVTM and CDR2 as ANQGSEA. This CDR3 comprises 12 residues. Complete variable domain (other parts from reference TRBV29-1 and TRBJ1-2): SAVISQKPSRDICQRGTSLTIQCQVDSQVTMMFWYRQQPGQSLTLIATANQGSEATYESGFVIDKFPISRPNLTFSTLTVSNMSPEDSSIYLCSAYQGASGYTFGSGTRLTVV.

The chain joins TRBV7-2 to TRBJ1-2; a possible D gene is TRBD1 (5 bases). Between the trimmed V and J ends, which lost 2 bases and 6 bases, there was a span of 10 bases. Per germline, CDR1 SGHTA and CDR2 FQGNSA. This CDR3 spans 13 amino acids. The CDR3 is CASSLTGSDGYTF. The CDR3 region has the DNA TGTGCCAGCAGCTTAACAGGTTCGGATGGCTACACCTTC.

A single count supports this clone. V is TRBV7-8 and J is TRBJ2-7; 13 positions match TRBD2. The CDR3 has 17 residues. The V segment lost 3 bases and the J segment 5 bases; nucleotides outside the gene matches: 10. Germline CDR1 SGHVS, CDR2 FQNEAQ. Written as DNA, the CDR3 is TGTGCCAGCAGCTTTCCGACTAGCGGGAGGCCCTGGGACGAGCAGTACTTC. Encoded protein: CASSFPTSGRPWDEQYF.